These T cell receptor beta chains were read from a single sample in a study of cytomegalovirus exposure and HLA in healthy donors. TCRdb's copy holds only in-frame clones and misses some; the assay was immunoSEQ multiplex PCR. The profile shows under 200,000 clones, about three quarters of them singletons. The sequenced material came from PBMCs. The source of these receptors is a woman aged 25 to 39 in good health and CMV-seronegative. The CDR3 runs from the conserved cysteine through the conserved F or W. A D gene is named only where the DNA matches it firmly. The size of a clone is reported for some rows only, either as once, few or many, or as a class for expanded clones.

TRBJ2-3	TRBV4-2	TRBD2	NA	TGTGCCAGCAGCCAAGGCCAGACTAGCGGGGGAAACACAGATACGCAGTATTTT	CASSQGQTSGGNTDTQYF
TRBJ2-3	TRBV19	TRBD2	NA	TGTGCCAGTAGGTCTGGCGGGGGTAGGGATACGCAGTATTTT	CASRSGGGRDTQYF
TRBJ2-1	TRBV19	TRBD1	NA	TGTGCCAGTAGTCAGGGGGCTGGTAGATCCTACAATGAGCAGTTCTTC	CASSQGAGRSYNEQFF
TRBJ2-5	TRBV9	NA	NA	TGTGCCAGCAGCCCGACCCCAGGACAGACGGAGTACTTC	CASSPTPGQTEYF
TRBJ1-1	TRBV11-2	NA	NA	TGTGCCAGCAGCTTATCCGGGGGTCGGGACACTGAAGCTTTCTTT	CASSLSGGRDTEAFF
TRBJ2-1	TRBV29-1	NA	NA	TGCAGCGTTGAAGGCAGGGCCAGAGAGCAGTTCTTC	CSVEGRAREQFF
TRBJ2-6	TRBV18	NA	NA	TGTGCCAGCTCTAGCTCTGGGGCCAACGTCCTGACTTTC	CASSSSGANVLTF
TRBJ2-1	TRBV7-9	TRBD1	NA	TGTGCCAGCAGCTTATGGGGGACAGCTACCTACAATGAGCAGTTCTTC	CASSLWGTATYNEQFF
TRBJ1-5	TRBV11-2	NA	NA	TGTGCCAGCAGCTTAGGAGGGGGTGTCAATCAGCCCCAGCATTTT	CASSLGGGVNQPQHF
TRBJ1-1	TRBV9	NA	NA	TGTGCCAGCAGCGACCGTGGAGGAGTGGACACTGAAGCTTTCTTT	CASSDRGGVDTEAFF
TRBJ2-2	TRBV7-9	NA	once	TGTGCCAGCAGCACACAGGGCCGAGGGGCCGGGGAGCTGTTTTTT	CASSTQGRGAGELFF
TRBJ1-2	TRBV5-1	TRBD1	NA	TGCGCCAGCAGCTTGGAGACAGGGGGCGCGAATGGCTACACCTTC	CASSLETGGANGYTF
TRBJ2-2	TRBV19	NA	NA	TGTGCCAGTGGCCCCACGAACACCGGGGAGCTGTTTTTT	CASGPTNTGELFF
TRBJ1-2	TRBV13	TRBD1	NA	TGTGCCAGCAGCCTGAGACAGGGGGAACATGGCTACACCTTC	CASSLRQGEHGYTF
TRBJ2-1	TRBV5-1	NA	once	TGCGCCAGCAGCTTTGATATAGACAATGAGCAGTTCTTC	CASSFDIDNEQFF
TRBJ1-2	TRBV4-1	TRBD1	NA	TGCGCCAGCAGCCCACCGGGACAGTCGACCGGCTACACCTTC	CASSPPGQSTGYTF
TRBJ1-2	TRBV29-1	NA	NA	TGCAGCGTTGAGACTCGGGCAGGGTCATTCGATGGCTACACCTTC	CSVETRAGSFDGYTF
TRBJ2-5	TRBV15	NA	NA	TGTGCCACCAGCCTACGACAGCAAGAGACCCAGTACTTC	CATSLRQQETQYF
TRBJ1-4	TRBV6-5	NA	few	TGTGCCAGCGGAAGGAGTAGCGCTAATGAAAAACTGTTTTTT	CASGRSSANEKLFF
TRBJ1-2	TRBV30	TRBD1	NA	TGTGCCTGGAGTATACAGGGGCTGCATGGCTACACCTTC	CAWSIQGLHGYTF
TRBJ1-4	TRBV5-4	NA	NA	TGTGCCAGCAGCATCCAGGGTAATGAAAAACTGTTTTTT	CASSIQGNEKLFF
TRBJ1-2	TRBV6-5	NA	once	TGTGCCAGCAGTTCTGCCAGGGCGGGAAATGGCTACACCTTC	CASSSARAGNGYTF
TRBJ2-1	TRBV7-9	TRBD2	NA	TGTGCCAGCAGCTCCATACTAGCGCGGTCCTACAATGAGCAGTTCTTC	CASSSILARSYNEQFF
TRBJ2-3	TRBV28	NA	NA	TGTGCCAGCAGTGAGACTATAATCCAAGGGGATACGCAGTATTTT	CASSETIIQGDTQYF
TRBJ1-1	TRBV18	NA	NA	TGTGCCAGCTCCTGGTCCGGGGACACTGAAGCTTTCTTT	CASSWSGDTEAFF
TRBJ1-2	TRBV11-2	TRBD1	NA	TGTGCCAGCAGCTCCGGGACAGGGATCCGCGGCTACACCTTC	CASSSGTGIRGYTF
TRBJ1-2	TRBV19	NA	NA	TGTGCCAGTAGAGCCCTCGGGATTACCCCGGGGTCCTATGGCTACACCTTC	CASRALGITPGSYGYTF
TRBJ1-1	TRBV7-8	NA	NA	TGTGCCAGCAGCCCCGGACTAATGAACACTGAAGCTTTCTTT	CASSPGLMNTEAFF
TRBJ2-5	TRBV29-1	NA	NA	TGCAGCGCCAAAACGACAGGACAGACCCAGTACTTC	CSAKTTGQTQYF
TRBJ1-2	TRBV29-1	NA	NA	TGCAGCGTCCCAAGGACGGACTACTATGGCTACACCTTC	CSVPRTDYYGYTF
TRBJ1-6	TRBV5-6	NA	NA	TGTGCCAGCAGCTTGTGGACGTACAGGGATTCACCCCTCCACTTT	CASSLWTYRDSPLHF
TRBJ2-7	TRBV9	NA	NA	TGTGCCAGCAGCTCAGACTTTATGAGCTACGAGCAGTACTTC	CASSSDFMSYEQYF
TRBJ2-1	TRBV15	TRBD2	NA	TGTGCCACCAGTCCCAGCGGGGGGGCCTACAATGAGCAGTTCTTC	CATSPSGGAYNEQFF
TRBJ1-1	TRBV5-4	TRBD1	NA	TGTGCCAGCAGCTTGGAGGACAGGGCCCCCACTGAAGCTTTCTTT	CASSLEDRAPTEAFF
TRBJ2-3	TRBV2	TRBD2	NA	TGTGCCAGCAGGCCAGCGGGGAGTACAGATACGCAGTATTTT	CASRPAGSTDTQYF
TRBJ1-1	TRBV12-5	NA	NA	TGTGCTAGTGGTTTGATGGCGGGGGCGCAGGCTTTCTTT	CASGLMAGAQAFF
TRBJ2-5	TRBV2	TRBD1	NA	TGTGCCAGTGCCGGACAGGGAGGAGAGACCCAGTACTTC	CASAGQGGETQYF
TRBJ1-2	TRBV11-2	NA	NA	TGTGCCAGCAGCTTGACAGTTAGCAGTGGCTACACCTTC	CASSLTVSSGYTF
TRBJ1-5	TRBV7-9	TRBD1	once	TGTGCCAGCAGCCTAGGGACAGGAGGGAATCAGCCCCAGCATTTT	CASSLGTGGNQPQHF
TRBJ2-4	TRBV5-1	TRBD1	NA	TGCGCCAGCAGCTCACAGGGGTTGACGAACATTCAGTACTTC	CASSSQGLTNIQYF
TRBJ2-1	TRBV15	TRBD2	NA	TGTGCCACCAGGACCTTCGGTAGCGGGGGCAATGAGCAGTTCTTC	CATRTFGSGGNEQFF
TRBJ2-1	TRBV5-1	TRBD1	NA	TGCGCCAGCAGCTTACGGACAGGTGCTTTCAATGAGCAGTTCTTC	CASSLRTGAFNEQFF
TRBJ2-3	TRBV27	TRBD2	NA	TGTGCCAGCAGCCGCCTAGCGGGGGTTGGTGATACGCAGTATTTT	CASSRLAGVGDTQYF
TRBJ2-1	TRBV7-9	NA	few	TGTGCCAGCAGCTCTAGACAGGAACCTGAGCAGTTCTTC	CASSSRQEPEQFF
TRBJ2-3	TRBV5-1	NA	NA	TGCGCCAGCAGCAGCGGTGGGGGCATGGATACGCAGTATTTT	CASSSGGGMDTQYF
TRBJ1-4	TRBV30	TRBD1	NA	TGTGCCTGGAACGGACAGGGGGCAGGAAAACTGTTTTTT	CAWNGQGAGKLFF
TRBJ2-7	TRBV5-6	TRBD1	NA	TGTGCCAGCAGCTTGGTGGGACAGGGCGTCCACGAGCAGTACTTC	CASSLVGQGVHEQYF
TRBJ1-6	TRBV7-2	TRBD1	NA	TGTGCCAGCAGTTTCCGGGACAGGGGAGATTCACCCCTCCACTTT	CASSFRDRGDSPLHF
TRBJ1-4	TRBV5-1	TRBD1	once	TGCGCCAGCAGCTTGGGCCAGACAGGGGGCTTGGAAAAACTGTTTTTT	CASSLGQTGGLEKLFF
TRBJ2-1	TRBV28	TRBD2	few	TGTGCCAGCAGTTTAGGAGGACTAGCGGGGGTCGGGGAGCAGTTCTTC	CASSLGGLAGVGEQFF
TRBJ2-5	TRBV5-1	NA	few	TGCGCCAGCAGCTTGGAAGCGGCAGAGACCCAGTACTTC	CASSLEAAETQYF